This TCR beta chain was captured in a study of T cells after yellow fever vaccination. Study-level findings and limits: Only a small proportion of the clonotypes turned up in both the CD4 and the CD8 compartments, likely arising from convergent recombination. Most primary-vaccination clones recurred post-booster (just under 98% CD4, 88% CD8). FACS-sorted repertoires might harbor abundant contaminating clonotypes from the bulk population.

The CDR3 spans 13 residues. Germline CDR1 and CDR2: SEHNR and FQNEAQ (reference sequence). With 2 bases removed from V and 6 bases from J, the gap between germline ends came to 10 bases. Note on this clonotype: Its specificity is unknown.

TCR cDNA, made by 5'RACE template switching, carried an added universal primer site and UMIs. TCRdb fed the 5' RACE reads into MiXCR, producing one record per CDR3 protein. Of 100,000 to 150,000 distinct CDR3 sequences in the sample, almost 9% were seen once. This clonotype was obtained from a man in his late teens or twenties who received the YFV17D yellow fever vaccine. The sequencing here drew on CD8+ T cells sorted from PBMCs, taken on the day of the yellow fever booster vaccination. This chain uses TRBV7-9 with TRBJ1-2; D uncertain. CDR3 in DNA: TGTGCCAGCAGCTTATCGGGTTCTGATGGCTACACCTTC. Translation gives CASSLSGSDGYTF. The full variable domain, with the rest looked up from reference TRBV7-9 and TRBJ1-2, is DTGVSQNPRHKITKRGQNVTFRCDPISEHNRLYWYRQTLGQGPEFLTYFQNEAQLEKSRLLSDRFSAERPKGSFSTLEIQRTEQGDSAMYLCASSLSGSDGYTFGSGTRLTVV.